The 5 T cell receptor beta chains below were found in one sample sequenced in a study of human T cells and chemical hapten exposure. Sample time point: healthy volunteer bleed at 2 weeks. The authors' total RNA extraction used unfractionated whole blood. TCRdb ran MiXCR on the RACE reads and lists one entry per CDR3 protein. The sample yields tens of thousands of distinct CDR3 sequences, about 7.7% seen once. Material: whole blood. These receptors were obtained from a human donor in good health. Some clones in this sample may be carry-over from other donors' samples.

This clonotype has ten or more counts. The chain has TRBV4-1 and TRBJ1-1, with 7 bases lining up with TRBD1. The CDR3 runs 17 residues. V lost 2 bases to trimming and J lost 0 bases; unmatched junction nucleotides: 9. Germline-derived CDR1 and CDR2 are MGHRA and YSYEKL. CDR3 coding DNA: TGCGCCAGCAGCCAATATTCAGGGGGGAGGGTGAACACTGAAGCTTTCTTT. This codes for CASSQYSGGRVNTEAFF.

This chain joins TRBV7-2 and TRBJ1-6; 8 positions agree with TRBD1. Germline CDR1 SGHTA, CDR2 FQGNSA. The CDR3 totals 16 residues. J lost 9 bases, V lost 6 bases, and 13 bases had no gene match. The CDR3 DNA sequence: TGTGCCAGCAGTTTTCAACAGGGGGGGGCTATTTCACCCCTCCACTTT. Amino acids: CASSFQQGGAISPLHF. Filled out from reference TRBV7-2 and TRBJ1-6, the complete variable domain reads GAGVSQSPSNKVTEKGKDVELRCDPISGHTALYWYRQSLGQGLEFLIYFQGNSAPDKSGLPSDRFSAERTGGSVSTLTIQRTQQEDSAVYLCASSFQQGGAISPLHFGNGTRLTVT.

This clonotype was counted ten times or more. The V and J genes are TRBV6-1 and TRBJ2-3; the match to TRBD2 covers 9 bases. Per germline, CDR1 MNHNS and CDR2 SASEGT. CDR3 length: 14 amino acids. With V trimmed by 3 bases and J by 2 bases, 0 bases remained unmatched. The CDR3 sequence: CASSEGLATDTQYF. DNA for the CDR3: TGTGCCAGCAGTGAGGGACTAGCCACAGATACGCAGTATTTT.

The chain is built from TRBV3-1 and TRBJ1-4; D not resolved. CDR3 length equals 14 residues. Germline lookup yields CDR1 LGHDT and CDR2 YNNKEL (reference sequence). Trimming removed 2 bases at V and 8 bases at J, with 12 bases between. The CDR3 protein is CASSQSWTGEKLFF. Here the CDR3 DNA reads TGTGCCAGCAGCCAAAGTTGGACGGGAGAAAAACTGTTTTTT.

The sample holds many counts of this clonotype. The V call is TRBV6-1, the J call TRBJ2-3, with 7 bases that match TRBD2. The V and J ends lost 4 bases and 7 bases, in that order; junction bases with no gene match: 5. This CDR3 is 13 amino acids long. Germline values: CDR1 MNHNS, CDR2 SASEGT. This CDR3 reads CASSGREVNTQYF. DNA of the CDR3: TGTGCCAGCAGTGGACGGGAGGTTAATACGCAGTATTTT.